Presented here are 8 T cell receptor beta chains from one specimen sequenced in a study of blood T cell repertoires in COVID-19. Some clones are missing from TCRdb's copy, which holds only in-frame ones; the method was immunoSEQ multiplex PCR. In the table there are 200,000 or so clones, about 88% of which are singletons. Material: peripheral blood. These receptors came from a man aged 40-50 years with active or convalescent COVID-19.

V usage is TRBV7-2 and J usage is TRBJ2-7; 8 positions match TRBD2. This CDR3 is built from 16 residues. J lost 6 bases, V lost 5 bases, and 15 bases had no gene match. The germline V gene encodes CDR1 SGHTA and CDR2 FQGNSA. CDR3 loop: CASSRGGWWDLAEQYF. The CDR3 DNA follows: TGTGCCAGCAGCCGGGGGGGGTGGTGGGACCTAGCCGAGCAGTACTTC.

The rearrangement links TRBV6-4 to TRBJ1-2; possibly TRBD1 for D (6 bases). CDR3 length equals 15 residues. The germline CDR1 and CDR2 sequences are MRHNA and SNTAGT. V was clipped by 4 bases and J by 0 bases, with 12 bases between them. The CDR3 DNA follows: TGTGCCAGCAGTGTACAGGGATCACCTAACTATGGCTACACCTTC. Encoded protein: CASSVQGSPNYGYTF.

The V call is TRBV4-2, the J call TRBJ1-3; no clear D. This CDR3 comprises 15 residues. V gave up 7 bases and J gave up 0 bases, with 13 bases separating them. The V gene's germline CDR1 is LGHNA and CDR2 YNFKEQ. In DNA, the CDR3 is TGTGCCAGCACCCAGCCCCTTAGCTCTGGAAACACCATATATTTT. It yields the protein CASTQPLSSGNTIYF.

This sequence joins TRBV5-1 and TRBJ2-7, with 8 bases fitting TRBD1. Per germline, CDR1 SGHRS and CDR2 YFSETQ. This CDR3 is 15 amino acids long. Losses at the gene ends were 4 bases for V and 5 bases for J; bases not matched to a gene: 11. CDR3 nucleotides: TGCGCCAGCAGCATCTCGACAGGGGAAACCCACGAGCAGTACTTC. Its protein product is CASSISTGETHEQYF.

This rearrangement joins TRBV3-1 (or the pseudogene TRBV3-2) to TRBJ1-2; no clear D gene. The germline V gene encodes CDR1 LGHDT and CDR2 YNNKEL (reference sequence). V lost 5 bases and J 0 bases, leaving 13 bases between the germline ends. CDR3 length: 15 amino acids. In nucleotides, the CDR3 is TGTGCCAGCAGCTCAACCCACTTTTCTAACTATGGCTACACCTTC. It codes for CASSSTHFSNYGYTF.

Turning to this clone: One junction end does not reproduce the germline sequence, and a read error may be involved. Other DNA sequences within the sample encode an identical CDR3. The rearrangement joins TRBV11-3 to TRBJ1-3; D remains unclear. CDR1 and CDR2 from the germline V gene are SGHNT and YENEEA. This CDR3 spans 13 amino acids. The CDR3 DNA reads TGCGCCAGCAGCCGATCGGCTGGAAACACCATATATTTT. It translates to CASSRSAGNTIYF.

The chain joins TRBV11-2 to TRBJ2-3; 9 bases fit TRBD1. Germline loops: CDR1 SGHAT, CDR2 FQNNGV. This CDR3 is 14 amino acids long. V lost 5 bases and J lost 6; bases outside the gene matches: 6. DNA for the CDR3: TGTGCCAGCAGCCACGGACAGGGGCTTGATACGCAGTATTTT. This encodes CASSHGQGLDTQYF. The complete variable domain, with remaining parts taken from reference TRBV11-2 and TRBJ2-3, reads EAGVAQSPRYKIIEKRQSVAFWCNPISGHATLYWYQQILGQGPKLLIQFQNNGVVDDSQLPKDRFSAERLKGVDSTLKIQPAKLEDSAVYLCASSHGQGLDTQYFGPGTRLTVL.

This chain links TRBV12-1 with TRBJ1-3; the table's D gene call, TRBD1, was not cross checked with the DNA. TRBV12-1 is a pseudogene locus. This CDR3 has 16 amino acids. The CDR3 coding sequence is TGTGCCAGCAGCAAGGGACAGGTTCTCTCTGGAAACACCATATATTTT. Residues: CASSKGQVLSGNTIYF.